Listed here are 20 T cell receptor beta chains from one sample, sequenced in a study of blood T cell repertoires in COVID-19. Here immunoSEQ multiplex PCR was the method, and the copy in TCRdb shows in-frame clones only, minus some. Here the sample spans some 290,000 clones, approximately 89% being singletons. Sequencing was carried out using PBMCs or T cells enriched from blood (not recorded which). These receptors all come from a woman aged 25 to 39 who had recovered from COVID-19.

This clone was seen more than once but under ten times. V gene TRBV4-1 combines with J gene TRBJ2-7, with a tentative D call TRBD2 (5 bases). The CDR3 spans 16 residues. The V gene's germline CDR1 is MGHRA and CDR2 YSYEKL. The V end was cut by 0 bases, the J end by 2 bases, with 14 bases between. CDR3 sequence (DNA): TGCGCCAGCAGCCAAGAACGGGCGGGCGCGACCTACGAGCAGTACTTC. Its protein is CASSQERAGATYEQYF.

This clone has a single count. The chain combines TRBV13 with TRBJ2-2; D may be TRBD2 (5 bases). Trimming took off 1 base at V and 7 bases at J, with 19 bases between the two ends. The germline V gene has CDR1 PRHDT and CDR2 FYEKMQ (reference sequence). The CDR3 loop spans 17 amino acids. DNA of the CDR3: TGTGCCAGCAGCTTAGTAAAGGCAGGCACGGGGAGCGGGGAGCTGTTTTTT. Translation gives CASSLVKAGTGSGELFF.

This chain joins TRBV5-4 and TRBJ2-1; 9 positions agree with TRBD2. This CDR3 is built from 16 residues. Germline trimming cut 3 bases from V and 0 bases from J; bases unmatched to any gene: 4. Looked up from germline, CDR1 is SGHNT and CDR2 is YYREEE (reference sequence). CDR3 bases: TGTGCCAGCAGCTACCCTAGCGGGGCCTCCTACAATGAGCAGTTCTTC. Translation: CASSYPSGASYNEQFF.

Of note for this clone: Other DNA sequences from this sample encode an identical CDR3 as well. The chain is built from TRBV29-1 and TRBJ1-5; 9 bases are shared with TRBD1. The CDR3 runs 13 residues. From germline, CDR1 is SQVTM and CDR2 ANQGSEA. Trimming removed 6 bases from V and 4 bases from J; junction bases left unmatched: 4. CDR3 amino acids: CSVGTGLNQPQHF. DNA for the CDR3: TGCAGCGTCGGGACAGGGCTTAATCAGCCCCAGCATTTT.

The CDR3 DNA reads as TGCGCCAGCAGCCAAGATCCCACACCAGTGGGAGACGAGCAGTACTTC. Residues: CASSQDPTPVGDEQYF. The chain combines TRBV4-1 with TRBJ2-7; a possible D gene is TRBD2 (5 bases). The germline V gene encodes CDR1 MGHRA and CDR2 YSYEKL. CDR3 length: 16 amino acids. V was pared by 0 bases and J by 5 bases, with 17 bases between.

This chain links TRBV6-5 with TRBJ1-2; D is unclear. CDR3 length: 13 amino acids. Germline loops: CDR1 MNHEY, CDR2 SVGAGI. Deletions cut 1 base from V and 2 bases from J, with 5 bases between. DNA of the CDR3: TGTGCCAGCAGTTACTTCCAAAACTATGGCTACACCTTC. Translating it yields CASSYFQNYGYTF.

The chain carries TRBV19 and TRBJ1-2; a weak D match, TRBD1 (6 bases). With 0 bases removed from V and 7 bases from J, the gap between germline ends came to 18 bases. In germline, CDR1 is LNHDA, CDR2 SQIVND (reference sequence). This CDR3 is built from 16 residues. CDR3 DNA: TGTGCCAGTAGTATAGACCGACAGGCCCCCTGGAGTGGCTACACCTTC. Translated: CASSIDRQAPWSGYTF.

V and J are TRBV19 and TRBJ2-2; TRBD1 matches at 9 bases. This CDR3 contains 14 residues. CDR1 and CDR2 (germline): LNHDA, SQIVND (reference sequence). Trimming at V came to 5 bases and at J to 6 bases, leaving 4 bases not matched to a gene. The CDR3 spells CASSPRTGAGELFF. The CDR3 coding sequence is TGTGCCAGTAGTCCCCGGACAGGGGCCGGGGAGCTGTTTTTT.

The J gene is TRBJ1-2, the V gene TRBV19; 8 bases fit TRBD1. The CDR3 has 16 residues. The ends lost 9 bases at V and 3 bases at J; junction bases unmatched: 15. Germline CDR1 reads LNHDA; CDR2 reads SQIVND (reference sequence). CDR3 residues: CASRRQGRSRDYGYTF. CDR3 nucleotides: TGTGCCAGCCGCCGACAGGGGAGGAGTAGGGACTATGGCTACACCTTC.

The CDR3 spells CASSINLDWRYEQYF. CDR3 coding DNA: TGTGCCAGTAGTATAAATTTGGACTGGCGGTACGAGCAGTACTTC. The rearrangement uses TRBV19 and TRBJ2-7, with a tentative D call TRBD2 (5 bases). This CDR3 is built from 15 residues. V shed 2 bases and J shed 4 bases, with 15 bases lying between them. CDR1 and CDR2 (germline): LNHDA, SQIVND (reference sequence).

In this sample, this clone turned up a few times. The V gene is TRBV25-1, the J gene TRBJ2-2; 8 bases map to TRBD2. The germline V gene has CDR1 MGHDK and CDR2 SYGVNS. With 9 bases clipped from V and 4 bases from J, the junction kept 4 bases outside the gene matches. The CDR3 runs 13 residues. The CDR3 DNA sequence: TGTGCCAGTACTAGCGGTGGCACCGGGGAGCTGTTTTTT. This encodes CASTSGGTGELFF. Looking up the rest from reference TRBV25-1 and TRBJ2-2 gives the full variable domain: EADIYQTPRYLVIGTGKKITLECSQTMGHDKMYWYQQDPGMELHLIHYSYGVNSTEKGDLSSESTVSRIRTEHFPLTLESARPSHTSQYLCASTSGGTGELFFGEGSRLTVL.

Written as DNA, the CDR3 is TGTGCCAGCAGTGTCTTACAGGGTACTGAAGCTTTCTTT. Protein product: CASSVLQGTEAFF. The V call is TRBV6-4, the J call TRBJ1-1, with D possibly TRBD1 on 6 matching bases. V gave up 4 bases and J gave up 5 bases, with 11 bases separating them. Germline CDR1 MRHNA, CDR2 SNTAGT. CDR3 size: 13 residues.

This chain links TRBV29-1 with TRBJ2-7; no reliable D call. This CDR3 has 11 amino acids. Trimming left V 0 bases short and J 6 bases short, with 6 bases between. CDR1 SQVTM and CDR2 ANQGSEA come from the germline V gene. As DNA, the CDR3 is TGCAGCGTTGAAGACCTGGCCGAGCAGTACTTC. It translates to CSVEDLAEQYF.

This clone was recorded once. The rearrangement joins TRBV12-3 or TRBV12-4 to TRBJ2-7; TRBD1 might be the D (7 bases). Trimming pared 1 base from V and 7 bases from J, leaving 11 bases between. The CDR3 totals 13 residues. CDR3 in amino acids: CASSLGPGGEQYF. The CDR3 region has the DNA TGTGCCAGCAGTTTAGGACCAGGGGGGGAGCAGTACTTC.

J is TRBJ2-3 and V is TRBV9, with D perhaps TRBD1 (5 bases). The germline gives CDR1 SGDLS, CDR2 YYNGEE. The CDR3 runs 16 residues. Trimming left V 0 bases short and J 6 bases short, with 17 bases between. The CDR3 reads CASSVGSLGRRDTQYF. The CDR3 region has the DNA TGTGCCAGCAGCGTAGGCTCTTTGGGGCGTAGGGATACGCAGTATTTT.

The V call is TRBV6-5, the J call TRBJ1-1, with 8 positions matching TRBD1. Germline CDR1 and CDR2: MNHEY and SVGAGI. After removal of 0 bases from V and 5 bases from J, the junction contained 5 bases not matched to a gene. CDR3 length equals 15 residues. Here the CDR3 reads CASSYSQGARTEAFF. Here the CDR3 DNA reads TGTGCCAGCAGTTACTCGCAGGGGGCCCGAACTGAAGCTTTCTTT.

This chain uses TRBV4-1 with TRBJ1-2; D remains ambiguous. This CDR3 has 12 residues. V lost 0 bases, J lost 5 bases, and 4 bases lay in between. Germline loops: CDR1 MGHRA, CDR2 YSYEKL. The chain's CDR3 is CASSQDTYGYTF. The CDR3, as DNA: TGCGCCAGCAGCCAAGATACATATGGCTACACCTTC.

The gene calls are TRBV4-1 and TRBJ2-7; 7 bases are a match to TRBD2. V was clipped by 0 bases and J by 12 bases; unmatched bases: 17. CDR3 size: 16 residues. Germline V lookup: CDR1 MGHRA, CDR2 YSYEKL. In DNA form, the CDR3 reads TGCGCCAGCAGCCAAGAAGGCCCCACAAGAAGCGGGGCAATGTACTTC. Its translation is CASSQEGPTRSGAMYF.

The chain joins TRBV27 to TRBJ2-5; D is unresolved. CDR1 is MNHEY and CDR2 is SMNVEV in the germline V gene (reference sequence). CDR3 length: 14 residues. V shed 3 bases and J shed 5 bases, with 13 bases lying between them. CDR3 residues: CASSFSPSGETQYF. DNA of the CDR3: TGTGCCAGCAGTTTTAGTCCCTCGGGTGAGACCCAGTACTTC.

Regarding this clone: The same CDR3 can be traced to other DNA sequences in this sample. The CDR3 DNA follows: TGTGCCATCAGGGGGACTAGCGGGCGGTACAATGAGCAGTTCTTC. Its translation: CAIRGTSGRYNEQFF. The rearrangement joins TRBV10-3 to TRBJ2-1, with 12 bases that match TRBD2. Germline V gives CDR1 ENHRY, CDR2 SYGVKD. Unmatched junction bases numbered 4, after V lost 6 bases and J lost 4 bases. The CDR3 loop spans 15 amino acids.